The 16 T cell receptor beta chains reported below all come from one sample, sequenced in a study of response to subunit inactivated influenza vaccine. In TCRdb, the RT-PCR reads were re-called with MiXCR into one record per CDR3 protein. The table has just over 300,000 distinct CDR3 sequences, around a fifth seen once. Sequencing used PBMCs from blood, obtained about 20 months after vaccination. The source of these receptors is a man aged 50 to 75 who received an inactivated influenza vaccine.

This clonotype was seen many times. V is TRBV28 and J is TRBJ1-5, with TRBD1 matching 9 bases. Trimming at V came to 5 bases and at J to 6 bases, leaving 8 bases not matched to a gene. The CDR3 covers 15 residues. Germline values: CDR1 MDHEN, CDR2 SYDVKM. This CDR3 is CASSVYRGRIQPQHF. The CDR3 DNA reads TGTGCCAGCAGTGTCTACAGGGGGCGCATTCAGCCCCAGCATTTT.

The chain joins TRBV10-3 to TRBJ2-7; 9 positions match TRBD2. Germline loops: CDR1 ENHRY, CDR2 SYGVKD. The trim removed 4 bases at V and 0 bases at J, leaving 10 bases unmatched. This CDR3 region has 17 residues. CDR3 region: CAISGISGGHFSYEQYF. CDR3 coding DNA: TGTGCCATCAGTGGCATTAGCGGGGGACATTTCTCCTACGAGCAGTACTTC.

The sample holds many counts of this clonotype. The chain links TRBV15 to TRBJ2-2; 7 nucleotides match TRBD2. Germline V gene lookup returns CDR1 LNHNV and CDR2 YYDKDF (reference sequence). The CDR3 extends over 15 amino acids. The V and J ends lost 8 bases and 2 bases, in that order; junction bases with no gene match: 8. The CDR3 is CATLKGGRNTGELFF. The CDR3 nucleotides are TGTGCCACCCTAAAGGGCGGGAGAAACACCGGGGAGCTGTTTTTT.

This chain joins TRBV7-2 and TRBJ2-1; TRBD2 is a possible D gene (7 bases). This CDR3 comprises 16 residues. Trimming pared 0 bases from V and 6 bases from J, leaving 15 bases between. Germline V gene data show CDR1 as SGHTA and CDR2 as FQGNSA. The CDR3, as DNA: TGTGCCAGCAGCTTAGCCCGAGGGGGGGCTATCAATGAGCAGTTCTTC. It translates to CASSLARGGAINEQFF.

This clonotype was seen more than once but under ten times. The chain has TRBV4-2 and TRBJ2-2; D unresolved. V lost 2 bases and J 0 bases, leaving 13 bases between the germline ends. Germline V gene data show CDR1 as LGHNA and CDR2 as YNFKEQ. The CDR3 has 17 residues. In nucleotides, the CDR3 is TGTGCCAGCAGCCAACAGCTCGTGGCTCCGAACACCGGGGAGCTGTTTTTT. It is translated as CASSQQLVAPNTGELFF.

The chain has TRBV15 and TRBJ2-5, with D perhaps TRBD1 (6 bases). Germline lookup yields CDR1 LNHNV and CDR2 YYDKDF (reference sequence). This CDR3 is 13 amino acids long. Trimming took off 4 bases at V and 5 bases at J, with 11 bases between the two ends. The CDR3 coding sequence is TGTGCCACCAGCATTTCACAGGGCGAGACCCAGTACTTC. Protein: CATSISQGETQYF.

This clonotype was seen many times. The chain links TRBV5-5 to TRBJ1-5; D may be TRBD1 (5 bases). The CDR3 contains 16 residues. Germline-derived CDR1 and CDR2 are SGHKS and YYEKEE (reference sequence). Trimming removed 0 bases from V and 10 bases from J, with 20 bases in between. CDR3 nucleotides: TGTGCCAGCAGCTTGGAGGCCCGGGGCCGCCAATCACCCCAGCATTTT. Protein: CASSLEARGRQSPQHF.

The CDR3: CASSADPGTLNSPLHF. The CDR3 coding sequence is TGCGCCAGCAGCGCAGACCCCGGGACCCTAAATTCACCCCTCCACTTT. The chain is built from TRBV5-1 and TRBJ1-6, with D perhaps TRBD1 (5 bases). The V gene lost 4 bases and the J gene lost 7 bases, with 18 bases spanning the gap. CDR3 length equals 16 residues. Germline-derived CDR1 and CDR2 are SGHRS and YFSETQ. Together with reference TRBV5-1 and TRBJ1-6, the CDR3 gives the full variable domain: KAGVTQTPRYLIKTRGQQVTLSCSPISGHRSVSWYQQTPGQGLQFLFEYFSETQRNKGNFPGRFSGRQFSNSRSEMNVSTLELGDSALYLCASSADPGTLNSPLHFGNGTRLTVT.

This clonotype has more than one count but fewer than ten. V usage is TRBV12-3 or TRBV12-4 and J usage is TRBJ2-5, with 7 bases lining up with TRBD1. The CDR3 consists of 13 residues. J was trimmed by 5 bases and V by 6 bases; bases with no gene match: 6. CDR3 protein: CASRPQGSETQYF. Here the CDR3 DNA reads TGTGCCAGCAGACCACAGGGGTCGGAGACCCAGTACTTC.

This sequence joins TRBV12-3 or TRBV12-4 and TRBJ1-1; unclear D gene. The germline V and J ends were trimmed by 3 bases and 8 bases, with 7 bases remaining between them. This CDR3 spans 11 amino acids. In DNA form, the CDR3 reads TGTGCCAGCAGTTTTTTGGAAGAAGCTTTCTTT. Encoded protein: CASSFLEEAFF.

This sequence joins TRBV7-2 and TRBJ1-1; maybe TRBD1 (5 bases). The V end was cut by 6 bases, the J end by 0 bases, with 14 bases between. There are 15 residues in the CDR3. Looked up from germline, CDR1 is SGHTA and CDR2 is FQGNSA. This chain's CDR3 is CASRSSSGVNTEAFF. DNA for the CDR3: TGTGCCAGCAGATCCTCGTCGGGGGTGAACACTGAAGCTTTCTTT.

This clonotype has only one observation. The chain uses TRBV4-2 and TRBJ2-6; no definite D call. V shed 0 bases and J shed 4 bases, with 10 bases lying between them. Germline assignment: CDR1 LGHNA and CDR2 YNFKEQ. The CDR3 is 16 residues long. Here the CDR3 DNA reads TGTGCCAGCAGCCAAGATGGGTCACCCGGGGCCAACGTCCTGACTTTC. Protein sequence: CASSQDGSPGANVLTF.

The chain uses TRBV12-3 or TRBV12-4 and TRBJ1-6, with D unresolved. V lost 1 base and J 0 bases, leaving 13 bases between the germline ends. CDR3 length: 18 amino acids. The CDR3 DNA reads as TGTGCCAGCAGTTTAGGACTCGTGGGGAGCTCCTATAATTCACCCCTCCACTTT. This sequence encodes CASSLGLVGSSYNSPLHF.

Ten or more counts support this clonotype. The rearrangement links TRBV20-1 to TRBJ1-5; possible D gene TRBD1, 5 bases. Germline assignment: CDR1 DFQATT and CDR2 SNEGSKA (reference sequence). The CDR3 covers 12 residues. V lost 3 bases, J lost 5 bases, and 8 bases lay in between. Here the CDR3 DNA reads TGCAGTGCTAGGGTGGGGGATCAGCCCCAGCATTTT. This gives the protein CSARVGDQPQHF.

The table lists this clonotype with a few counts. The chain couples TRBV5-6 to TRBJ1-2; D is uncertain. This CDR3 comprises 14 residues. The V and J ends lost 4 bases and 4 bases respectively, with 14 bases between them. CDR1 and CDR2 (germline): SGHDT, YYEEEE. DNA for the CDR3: TGTGCCAGCAGCCCTGGAACGGACGCCTATGGCTACACCTTC. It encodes CASSPGTDAYGYTF.

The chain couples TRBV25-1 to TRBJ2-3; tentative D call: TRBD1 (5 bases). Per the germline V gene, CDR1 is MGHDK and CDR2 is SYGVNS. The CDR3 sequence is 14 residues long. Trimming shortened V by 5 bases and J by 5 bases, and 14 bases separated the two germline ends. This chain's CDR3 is CASSRQWQGDTQYF. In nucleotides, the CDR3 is TGTGCCAGCAGTAGACAGTGGCAGGGAGATACGCAGTATTTT.